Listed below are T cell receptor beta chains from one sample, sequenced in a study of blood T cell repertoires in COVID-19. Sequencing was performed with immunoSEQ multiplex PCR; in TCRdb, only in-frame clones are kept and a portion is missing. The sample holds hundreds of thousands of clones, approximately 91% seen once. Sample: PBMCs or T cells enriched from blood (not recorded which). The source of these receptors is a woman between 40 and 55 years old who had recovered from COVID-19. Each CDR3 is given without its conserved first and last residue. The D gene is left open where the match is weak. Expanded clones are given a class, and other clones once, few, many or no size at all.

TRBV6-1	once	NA	ASSEAGLGRPEQY
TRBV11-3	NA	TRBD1	ASSFGTGGPYEQY
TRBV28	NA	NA	ASSLRRFRGSGELF
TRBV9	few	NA	ASSVGRGAGTEAF
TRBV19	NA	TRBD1	ASSFSYRGSYEQY
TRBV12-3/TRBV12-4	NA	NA	ASSQTMNTEAF
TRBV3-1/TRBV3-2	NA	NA	ASSQTERAEAF
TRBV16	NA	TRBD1	ASSWDRATNTGELF
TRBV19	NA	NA	ASSITPGSDYGYT
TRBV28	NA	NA	ASSWRTEAF
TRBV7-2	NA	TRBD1	ASSLGGQGVSNYGYT
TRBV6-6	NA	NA	ASSYNEDQPQH
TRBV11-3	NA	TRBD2	ASSRLAGSNEQF
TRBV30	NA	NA	AWSEATTYGYT
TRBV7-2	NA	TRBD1	ASSLDRGSDEQF
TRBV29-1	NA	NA	SVWTATDTQY
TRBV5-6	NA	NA	ASSSIRVSSSGNTIY
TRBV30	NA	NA	AWSPTTHTGYNEKLF
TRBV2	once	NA	ASRYEGDSNQPQH
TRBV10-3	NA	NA	AISERGGNTIY
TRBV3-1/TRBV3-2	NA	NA	ASSQAGKSTEAF
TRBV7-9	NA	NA	ASSLVAGIDEQY
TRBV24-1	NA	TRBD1	ATSDPKGTGEDTIY
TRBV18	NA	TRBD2	ASSPPVAGDHTQY
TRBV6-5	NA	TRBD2	ASSYFSGGGTDTQY
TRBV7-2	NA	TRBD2	ASSFGAGSYNEQF
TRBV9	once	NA	ASSVEGLADTQY
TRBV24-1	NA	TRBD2	ATSVPSGSTDTQY
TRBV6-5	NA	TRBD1	ASSYSMTGGVTEAF
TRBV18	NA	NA	ASSPGSGSYEQY
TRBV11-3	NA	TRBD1	ASSPTQGAGTEAF
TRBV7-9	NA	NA	ASSRLEESYEQY
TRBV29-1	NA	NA	SVPTTARYGYT
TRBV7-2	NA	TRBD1	ASSTGQASNEKLF
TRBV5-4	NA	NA	ASSFRQEILSGYT
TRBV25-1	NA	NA	ASSESGKIHNSPLH
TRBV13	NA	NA	ASSLRHSGELF
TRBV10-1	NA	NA	ASSFQGRTDTQY
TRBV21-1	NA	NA	ARRQSAYEQY
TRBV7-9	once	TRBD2	ASSLAILAGKETQY
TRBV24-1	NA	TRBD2	ATGTSGTYEQY
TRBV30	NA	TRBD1	AWTPQGVYNSPLH
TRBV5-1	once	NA	ASSLAGDKNIQY
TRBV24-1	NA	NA	ATSRGSGANVLT
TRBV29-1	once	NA	SVGVSFGGEQF
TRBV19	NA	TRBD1	ASSLQQGLLGNQPQH
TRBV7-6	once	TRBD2	ASSLLAGESDTQY
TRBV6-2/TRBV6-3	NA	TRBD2	ASSYSVDWEGFEQF
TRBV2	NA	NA	ASTTDSGGYSPLH
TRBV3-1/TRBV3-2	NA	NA	ASSQGTVTEAF
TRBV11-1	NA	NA	ASTHLDRNGELF
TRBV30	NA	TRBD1	AWSVKGQGAGQPQH
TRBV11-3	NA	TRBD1	ASSLDQTGGTEAF
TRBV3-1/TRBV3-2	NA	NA	ASSQPDGLPAF
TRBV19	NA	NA	ASTLLEAVGYGYT